This T cell receptor beta chain was observed in a study of technical replicates of blood from a few donors. The trim removed 8 bases at V and 2 bases at J, leaving 1 base unmatched. The CDR3 has 12 residues. The V gene's germline CDR1 is SEHNR and CDR2 FQNEAQ (reference sequence). Clones were sequenced by immunoSEQ multiplex PCR, and TCRdb holds only the in-frame ones, with some missing. This table has about 73,000 clones, over 90% appearing once. The TCR sequence derives from a human donor in good health. Some clones in this sample may be carry-over from other donors' samples. Sequenced: PBMCs. The chain has TRBV7-9 and TRBJ1-1, with TRBD1 matching 8 bases. CDR3 region: CASDRGNTEAFF. CDR3 nucleotide sequence: TGTGCCAGCGACAGGGGCAACACTGAAGCTTTCTTT.